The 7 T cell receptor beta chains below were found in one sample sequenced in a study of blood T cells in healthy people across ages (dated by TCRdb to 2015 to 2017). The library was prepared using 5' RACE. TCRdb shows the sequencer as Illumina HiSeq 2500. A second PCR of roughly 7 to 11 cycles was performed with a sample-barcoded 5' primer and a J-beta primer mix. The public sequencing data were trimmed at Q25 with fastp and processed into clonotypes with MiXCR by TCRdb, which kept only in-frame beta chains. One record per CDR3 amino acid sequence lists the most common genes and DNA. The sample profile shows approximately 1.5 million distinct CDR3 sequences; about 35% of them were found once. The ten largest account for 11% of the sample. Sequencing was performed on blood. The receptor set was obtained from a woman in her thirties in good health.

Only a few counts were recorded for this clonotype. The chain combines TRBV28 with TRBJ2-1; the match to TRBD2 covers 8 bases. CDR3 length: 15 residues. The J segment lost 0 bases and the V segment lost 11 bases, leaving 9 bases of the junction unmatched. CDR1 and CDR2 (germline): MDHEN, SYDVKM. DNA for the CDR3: TGTGCCGCCTGGGGGAGCGGGAGCTCCTACAATGAGCAGTTCTTC. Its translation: CAAWGSGSSYNEQFF. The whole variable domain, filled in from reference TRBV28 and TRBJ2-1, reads DVKVTQSSRYLVKRTGEKVFLECVQDMDHENMFWYRQDPGLGLRLIYFSYDVKMKEKGDIPEGYSVSREKKERFSLILESASTNQTSMYLCAAWGSGSSYNEQFFGPGTRLTVL.

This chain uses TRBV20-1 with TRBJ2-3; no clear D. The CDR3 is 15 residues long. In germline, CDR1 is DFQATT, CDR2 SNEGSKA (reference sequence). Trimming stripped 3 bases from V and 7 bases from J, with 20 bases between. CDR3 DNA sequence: TGCAGTGCTAGTAAGAAGGATTCGTACCCTAATACGCAGTATTTT. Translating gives CSASKKDSYPNTQYF.

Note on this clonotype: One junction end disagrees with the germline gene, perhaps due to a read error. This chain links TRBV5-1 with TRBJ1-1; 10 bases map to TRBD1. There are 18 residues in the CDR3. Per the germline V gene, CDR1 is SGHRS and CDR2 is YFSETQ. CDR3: CASSLVGDRGLRNTETFF. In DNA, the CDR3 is TGCGCCAGCAGCTTGGTTGGGGACAGGGGTTTAAGAAACACTGAAACTTTCTTT.

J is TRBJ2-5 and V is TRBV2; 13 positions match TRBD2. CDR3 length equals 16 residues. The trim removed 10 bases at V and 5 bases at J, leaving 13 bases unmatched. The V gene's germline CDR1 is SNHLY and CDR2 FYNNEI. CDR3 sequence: CANTYAGTSGVETQYF. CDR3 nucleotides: TGTGCCAACACATACGCCGGGACTAGCGGGGTTGAGACCCAGTACTTC. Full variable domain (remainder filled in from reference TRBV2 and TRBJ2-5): EPEVTQTPSHQVTQMGQEVILRCVPISNHLYFYWYRQILGQKVEFLVSFYNNEISEKSEIFDDQFSVERPDGSNFTLKIRSTKLEDSAMYFCANTYAGTSGVETQYFGPGTRLLVL.

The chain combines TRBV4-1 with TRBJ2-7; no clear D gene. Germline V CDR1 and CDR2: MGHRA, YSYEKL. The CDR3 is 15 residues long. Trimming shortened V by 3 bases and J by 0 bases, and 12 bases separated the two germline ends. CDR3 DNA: TGCGCCAGCAGCCATAGAGACTCCACCTCCTACGAGCAGTACTTC. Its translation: CASSHRDSTSYEQYF.

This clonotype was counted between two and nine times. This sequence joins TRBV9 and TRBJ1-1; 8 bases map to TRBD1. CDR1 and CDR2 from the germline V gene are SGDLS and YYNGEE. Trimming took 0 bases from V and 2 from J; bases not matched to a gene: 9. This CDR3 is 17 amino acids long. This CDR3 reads CASSVAPWTGPNTEAFF. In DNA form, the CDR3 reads TGTGCCAGCAGCGTAGCTCCCTGGACAGGGCCAAACACTGAAGCTTTCTTT.

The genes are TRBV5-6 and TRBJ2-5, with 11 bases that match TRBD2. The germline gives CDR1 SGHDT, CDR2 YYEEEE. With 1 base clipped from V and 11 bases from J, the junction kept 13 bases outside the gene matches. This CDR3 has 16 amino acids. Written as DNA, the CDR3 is TGTGCCAGCAGCTTGAGGTTCGGGCTAGCGGGAGGTGAGCAGTACTTC. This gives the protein CASSLRFGLAGGEQYF. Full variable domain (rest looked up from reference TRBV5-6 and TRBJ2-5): DAGVTQSPTHLIKTRGQQVTLRCSPKSGHDTVSWYQQALGQGPQFIFQYYEEEERQRGNFPDRFSGHQFPNYSSELNVNALLLGDSALYLCASSLRFGLAGGEQYFGPGTRLLVL.